These 30 T cell receptor beta chains share one sample of origin, sequenced in a study of blood T cell repertoires in COVID-19. Libraries were prepared by immunoSEQ multiplex PCR; TCRdb keeps only in-frame clonotypes and omits some of them. The sample comprises a few hundred thousand clones, 85% of which are singletons, and around 6.9% rests with the top ten. The source material was peripheral blood. These receptor sequences come from a human donor in a cohort sampled during active COVID-19.

This chain links TRBV19 with TRBJ1-2, with TRBD1 matching 10 bases. V lost 5 bases, J lost 8 bases, and 11 bases stayed unmatched. This CDR3 is built from 15 residues. Germline V gene lookup returns CDR1 LNHDA and CDR2 SQIVND (reference sequence). CDR3 sequence (DNA): TGTGCCAGTAGTCCCACCGGTGGGACAGGGGAAGGCTACACCTTC. Protein sequence: CASSPTGGTGEGYTF. The entire variable domain, with the rest obtained from reference TRBV19 and TRBJ1-2, is as follows: DGGITQSPKYLFRKEGQNVTLSCEQNLNHDAMYWYRQDPGQGLRLIYYSQIVNDFQKGDIAEGYSVSREKKESFPLTVTSAQKNPTAFYLCASSPTGGTGEGYTFGSGTRLTVV.

The genes are TRBV10-2 and TRBJ2-7; 10 bases agree with TRBD2. CDR1 is WSHSY, CDR2 SAAADI, per germline. CDR3 length equals 14 residues. V trimming: 5 bases; J trimming: 5 bases; junction bases outside the gene matches: 6. The CDR3, as DNA: TGCGCCAGCAGTTTAGCGGGGGGTAAGAACGAGCAGTACTTC. It encodes CASSLAGGKNEQYF.

This rearrangement joins TRBV27 to TRBJ2-6, with unresolved D. Trimming removed 6 bases from V and 0 bases from J, with 12 bases in between. Germline assignment: CDR1 MNHEY and CDR2 SMNVEV (reference sequence). The CDR3 totals 16 residues. CDR3 in amino acids: CASSARSYSGANVLTF. In DNA form, the CDR3 reads TGTGCCAGCAGCGCGCGGTCCTACTCTGGGGCCAACGTCCTGACTTTC.

The rearrangement uses TRBV5-8 and TRBJ2-4; D might be TRBD2 (6 bases). This CDR3 comprises 17 residues. Germline values: CDR1 SGHTS, CDR2 YDEGEE. V lost 4 bases to trimming and J lost 6 bases, with 23 bases between them. The CDR3 loop reads CASSLGMGGALGNIQYF. CDR3 sequence (DNA): TGTGCCAGCAGCCTTGGAATGGGGGGAGCTTTGGGAAACATTCAGTACTTC. Using reference TRBV5-8 and TRBJ2-4 for the parts outside the CDR3, the full variable domain is EAGVTQSPTHLIKTRGQQATLRCSPISGHTSVYWYQQALGLGLQFLLWYDEGEERNRGNFPPRFSGRQFPNYSSELNVNALELEDSALYLCASSLGMGGALGNIQYFGAGTRLSVL.

This chain joins TRBV5-8 and TRBJ2-6, with 8 bases matching TRBD1. J lost 1 base, V lost 3 bases, and 3 bases had no gene match. The V gene's germline CDR1 is SGHTS and CDR2 YDEGEE. This CDR3 has 16 residues. The CDR3 here is CASSYNRGSGANVLTF. Here the CDR3 DNA reads TGTGCCAGCAGCTATAACAGGGGGTCTGGGGCCAACGTCCTGACTTTC.

The chain couples TRBV9 to TRBJ2-7; TRBD1 agrees at 8 bases. CDR1 is SGDLS, CDR2 YYNGEE, per germline. After removal of 4 bases from V and 1 base from J, the junction contained 10 bases not matched to a gene. The CDR3 has 16 amino acids. CDR3 DNA sequence: TGTGCCAGCAGCACCCGGACAGGGTCAGGGTCCTACGAGCAGTACTTC. This codes for CASSTRTGSGSYEQYF.

This clone showed up just once. V is TRBV7-2 and J is TRBJ1-6; D may be TRBD1 (6 bases). There are 18 residues in the CDR3. Per germline, CDR1 SGHTA and CDR2 FQGNSA. The V gene lost 2 bases and the J gene lost 0 bases, with 14 bases spanning the gap. CDR3 coding DNA: TGTGCCAGCAGCTTAAACAGGGAAGCGAGCTCCTATAATTCACCCCTCCACTTT. It specifies CASSLNREASSYNSPLHF.

The J gene is TRBJ2-3, the V gene TRBV18; possible D gene TRBD1, 6 bases. Germline CDR1 is KGHSH and CDR2 is LQKENI. CDR3 length: 16 residues. Trimming removed 3 bases from V and 1 base from J, with 14 bases in between. This CDR3 reads CASSPKQGVGTDTQYF. In nucleotides, the CDR3 is TGTGCCAGCTCACCTAAACAGGGAGTCGGCACAGATACGCAGTATTTT.

The rearrangement uses TRBV7-9 and TRBJ2-7; maybe TRBD2 (5 bases). The CDR3 loop spans 15 amino acids. Trimming took 1 base from V and 0 from J, leaving 10 bases between them. Germline loops: CDR1 SEHNR, CDR2 FQNEAQ (reference sequence). The CDR3 nucleotides read TGTGCCAGCAGCTTAGACGGGAAACTCTCCTACGAGCAGTACTTC. Its translation is CASSLDGKLSYEQYF.

V usage is TRBV5-1 and J usage is TRBJ2-3; TRBD2 agrees at 9 bases. CDR3 size: 15 residues. V lost 2 bases, J lost 5 bases, and 6 bases stayed unmatched. CDR1 is SGHRS and CDR2 is YFSETQ in the germline V gene. The chain's CDR3 is CASSFAGGHRDTQYF. In nucleotides, the CDR3 is TGCGCCAGCAGCTTTGCGGGGGGGCACAGAGATACGCAGTATTTT.

The chain carries TRBV3-1 (or the pseudogene TRBV3-2) and TRBJ1-2; D uncertain. Germline lookup yields CDR1 LGHDT and CDR2 YNNKEL (reference sequence). V dropped 4 bases and J dropped 7 bases, with 25 bases sitting between them. This CDR3 contains 17 residues. The CDR3 bases are TGTGCCAGCAGCCTTATAGTCGGAAGCGGGTCAGCAGTTGGCTACACCTTC. Protein sequence: CASSLIVGSGSAVGYTF.

The rearrangement uses TRBV7-9 and TRBJ1-1; 8 nucleotides agree with TRBD1. The V gene end was trimmed by 2 bases and the J gene end by 5 bases; junction bases not matched to a gene: 4. The CDR3 spans 14 residues. Germline CDR1 is SEHNR and CDR2 is FQNEAQ (reference sequence). The DNA of the CDR3 is TGTGCCAGCAGCTTACCCACAGGGGGTACTGAAGCTTTCTTT. As protein: CASSLPTGGTEAFF.

This sequence joins TRBV28 and TRBJ2-1; no clear D gene. The CDR3 runs to 16 residues. V was clipped by 5 bases and J by 10 bases, with 24 bases between them. Germline CDR1 MDHEN, CDR2 SYDVKM. The CDR3 sequence is CASSTYPVGVEREQFF. DNA of the CDR3: TGTGCCAGCAGTACATACCCCGTCGGAGTGGAAAGGGAGCAGTTCTTC.

The chain couples TRBV5-1 to TRBJ1-4; D ambiguous. V lost 0 bases, J lost 5 bases, and 8 bases lay in between. CDR3 size: 14 residues. Germline CDR1 is SGHRS and CDR2 is YFSETQ. CDR3 in DNA: TGCGCCAGCAGCTTGGGACAAAAAAATGAAAAACTGTTTTTT. Protein sequence: CASSLGQKNEKLFF.

This clone was seen only once. J is TRBJ1-3 and V is TRBV25-1; D unclear. The V and J ends lost 5 bases and 2 bases respectively, with 10 bases between them. The CDR3 has 14 residues. Germline V CDR1 and CDR2: MGHDK, SYGVNS. CDR3 protein: CASSLGGTGNTIYF. CDR3 nucleotide sequence: TGTGCCAGCAGTTTAGGAGGGACTGGAAACACCATATATTTT.

The chain links TRBV5-1 to TRBJ1-2; 9 nucleotides align to TRBD1. In germline, CDR1 is SGHRS, CDR2 YFSETQ. V gave up 3 bases and J gave up 4 bases; unmatched junction bases: 4. The CDR3 extends over 14 amino acids. This CDR3 reads CASSSKTGGYGYTF. DNA for the CDR3: TGCGCCAGCAGCTCCAAGACAGGGGGCTATGGCTACACCTTC.

This clone was observed a few times. The V call is TRBV25-1, the J call TRBJ2-1; 8 bases match TRBD2. The CDR3 loop spans 14 amino acids. J was trimmed by 7 bases and V by 6 bases; bases with no gene match: 8. In germline, CDR1 is MGHDK, CDR2 SYGVNS. This CDR3 reads CASSYAGGGNEQFF. The CDR3 DNA is TGTGCCAGCAGCTATGCGGGGGGCGGAAATGAGCAGTTCTTC. Filled out from reference TRBV25-1 and TRBJ2-1, the complete variable domain reads EADIYQTPRYLVIGTGKKITLECSQTMGHDKMYWYQQDPGMELHLIHYSYGVNSTEKGDLSSESTVSRIRTEHFPLTLESARPSHTSQYLCASSYAGGGNEQFFGPGTRLTVL.

This chain uses TRBV4-2 with TRBJ2-7; possibly TRBD2 for D (5 bases). This CDR3 comprises 13 residues. Trimming removed 4 bases from V and 1 base from J, with 8 bases in between. Per the germline V gene, CDR1 is LGHNA and CDR2 is YNFKEQ. CDR3 coding DNA: TGTGCCAGCAGCCTAACGGGGTCCTACGAGCAGTACTTC. Protein sequence: CASSLTGSYEQYF.

V and J are TRBV4-1 and TRBJ1-5; D not certain. V was shortened by 0 bases and J by 6 bases, with 12 bases between the two germline ends. Germline assignment: CDR1 MGHRA and CDR2 YSYEKL. The CDR3 sequence is 15 residues long. CDR3 nucleotide sequence: TGCGCCAGCAGCCAAGAAAAAGTTCGCGGTCAGCCCCAGCATTTT. This translates into CASSQEKVRGQPQHF.

V usage is TRBV6-2 or TRBV6-3 and J usage is TRBJ2-1; weak D call: TRBD1 (6 bases). This CDR3 is 11 amino acids long. Per germline, CDR1 MNHEY and CDR2 SVGEGT. Trimming shortened V by 6 bases and J by 9 bases, and 9 bases separated the two germline ends. The CDR3 nucleotides read TGTGCCAGCAGCCCAGGGGCTGAGCAGTTCTTC. This sequence encodes CASSPGAEQFF.

V is TRBV6-5 and J is TRBJ2-1; 10 bases map to TRBD1. The germline V gene has CDR1 MNHEY and CDR2 SVGAGI. This CDR3 contains 15 residues. V lost 7 bases and J lost 9; bases outside the gene matches: 12. CDR3 bases: TGTGCCAGCATTAGGAGTCGACAGGGGGCTAGTGAGCAGTTCTTC. This encodes CASIRSRQGASEQFF.

The rearrangement links TRBV7-3 to TRBJ1-1; D unresolved. V dropped 4 bases and J dropped 3 bases, with 36 bases sitting between them. The length of the CDR3 is 22 residues. Germline CDR1 and CDR2: SGHTA and FQGTGA. CDR3 in amino acids: CASSSKLFRFGPSTGVHTEAFF. The CDR3 nucleotides read TGTGCCAGCAGCTCCAAGTTATTTAGGTTCGGACCCTCGACCGGGGTGCACACTGAAGCTTTCTTT.

The chain recombines TRBV6-5 with TRBJ1-4; D not certain. Germline-derived CDR1 and CDR2 are MNHEY and SVGAGI. The V end was cut by 4 bases, the J end by 8 bases, with 11 bases between. The CDR3 runs to 13 residues. The CDR3 is CASSSFGREKLFF. CDR3 bases: TGTGCCAGCAGTTCCTTCGGGAGGGAAAAACTGTTTTTT.

The chain links TRBV19 to TRBJ2-5; TRBD2 matches 7 bases. V shed 3 bases and J 5 bases; nucleotides not matched to a gene: 15. Germline-derived CDR1 and CDR2 are LNHDA and SQIVND (reference sequence). This CDR3 spans 17 amino acids. CDR3 loop: CASSMSPRAGAGETQYF. In DNA form, the CDR3 reads TGTGCCAGTAGTATGAGCCCCCGGGCGGGAGCAGGCGAGACCCAGTACTTC. Combining the CDR3 with reference TRBV19 and TRBJ2-5 gives the whole variable domain DGGITQSPKYLFRKEGQNVTLSCEQNLNHDAMYWYRQDPGQGLRLIYYSQIVNDFQKGDIAEGYSVSREKKESFPLTVTSAQKNPTAFYLCASSMSPRAGAGETQYFGPGTRLLVL.

The chain carries TRBV6-5 and TRBJ1-2; 8 bases match TRBD1. This CDR3 region has 15 residues. V lost 4 bases and J lost 3; bases outside the gene matches: 7. From germline, CDR1 is MNHEY and CDR2 SVGAGI. CDR3: CASSSRTGLDYGYTF. In nucleotides, the CDR3 is TGTGCCAGCAGTTCAAGGACAGGGTTGGACTATGGCTACACCTTC.

The chain is built from TRBV14 and TRBJ2-7; D perhaps matches TRBD1 (6 bases). Trimming took 3 bases from V and 2 from J, leaving 11 bases between them. CDR3 length equals 14 residues. Germline lookup yields CDR1 SGHDN and CDR2 FVKESK. The CDR3 loop reads CASSHQDSPYEQYF. DNA for the CDR3: TGTGCCAGCAGCCATCAGGACAGTCCCTACGAGCAGTACTTC.

This clone appeared once. The V gene is TRBV10-2, the J gene TRBJ2-7, with D tentatively TRBD1 (5 bases). This CDR3 contains 16 residues. V was cut by 4 bases and J by 3 bases, with 19 bases left in between. The germline V gene encodes CDR1 WSHSY and CDR2 SAAADI. CDR3 region: CASSGGARQSYYEQYF. CDR3 coding DNA: TGCGCCAGCAGTGGTGGGGCCCGACAGAGCTACTACGAGCAGTACTTC.

The chain recombines TRBV19 with TRBJ1-2; D possibly corresponds to TRBD1 (6 bases). The CDR3 extends over 15 amino acids. Per the germline V gene, CDR1 is LNHDA and CDR2 is SQIVND (reference sequence). V was cut by 6 bases and J by 7 bases, with 21 bases left in between. The chain's CDR3 is CASSPDRYKGGGYTF. The CDR3 nucleotides read TGTGCCAGTAGCCCCGACAGGTATAAGGGCGGTGGCTACACCTTC. The full variable domain, its missing parts supplied by reference TRBV19 and TRBJ1-2, is DGGITQSPKYLFRKEGQNVTLSCEQNLNHDAMYWYRQDPGQGLRLIYYSQIVNDFQKGDIAEGYSVSREKKESFPLTVTSAQKNPTAFYLCASSPDRYKGGGYTFGSGTRLTVV.

Written as DNA, the CDR3 is TGTGCCAGTAGTATTGGGACAGGACCATTCTACGAGCAGTACTTC. Protein product: CASSIGTGPFYEQYF. The chain combines TRBV19 with TRBJ2-7, with 8 bases identical to TRBD1. V trimming: 3 bases; J trimming: 3 bases; junction bases outside the gene matches: 7. The germline gives CDR1 LNHDA, CDR2 SQIVND (reference sequence). The length of the CDR3 is 15 residues.

The V gene is TRBV10-3, the J gene TRBJ2-2; D gene uncertain. The CDR3 sequence is 13 residues long. The germline CDR1 and CDR2 sequences are ENHRY and SYGVKD. V lost 1 base and J lost 5, with 5 bases in between. The CDR3 protein is CAISEFGTGELFF. The CDR3 bases are TGTGCCATCAGTGAGTTCGGGACCGGGGAGCTGTTTTTT.